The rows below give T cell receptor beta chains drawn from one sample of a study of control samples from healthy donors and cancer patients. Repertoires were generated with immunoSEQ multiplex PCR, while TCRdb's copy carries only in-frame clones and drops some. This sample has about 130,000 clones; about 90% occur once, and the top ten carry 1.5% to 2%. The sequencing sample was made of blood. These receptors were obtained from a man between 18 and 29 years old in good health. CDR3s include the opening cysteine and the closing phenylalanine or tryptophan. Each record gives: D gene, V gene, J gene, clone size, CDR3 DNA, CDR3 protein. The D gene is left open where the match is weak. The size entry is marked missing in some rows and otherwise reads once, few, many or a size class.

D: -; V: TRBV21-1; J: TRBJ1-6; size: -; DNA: TGTGCCACCAGGCGGGCCGCCACCCACTTT; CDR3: CATRRAATHF
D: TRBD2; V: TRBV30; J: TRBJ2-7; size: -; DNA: TGTGCCTGGAGTGTACGTGCGGGAGTAAAGGTTGTTACTACCTACGAGCAGTACTTC; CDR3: CAWSVRAGVKVVTTYEQYF
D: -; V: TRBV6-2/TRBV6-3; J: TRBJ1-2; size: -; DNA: TGTGCCAGCAGTATCAGGGTAAACTATGGCTACACCTTC; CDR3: CASSIRVNYGYTF
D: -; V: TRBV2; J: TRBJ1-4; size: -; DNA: TGTGCCAGCCAAGGACGATCAACTAATGAAAAACTGTTTTTT; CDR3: CASQGRSTNEKLFF
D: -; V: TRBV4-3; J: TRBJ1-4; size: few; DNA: TGCGCCAGCAGCCAAGATCTGGGGAAAGGGGAAAAACTGTTTTTT; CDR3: CASSQDLGKGEKLFF
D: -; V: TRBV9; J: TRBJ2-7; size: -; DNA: TGTGCCAGCAGCGTAGCGGGGAGCGAGCAGTACTTC; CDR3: CASSVAGSEQYF
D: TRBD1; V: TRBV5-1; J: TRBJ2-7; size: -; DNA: TGCGCCAGCAGCCCAAGCGGGACAGGGTCGACCTACGAGCAGTACTTC; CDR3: CASSPSGTGSTYEQYF
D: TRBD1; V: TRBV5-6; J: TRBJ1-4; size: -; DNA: TGTGCCAGCAGCCCAAGGGGGCTGAGGACTAATGAAAAACTGTTTTTT; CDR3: CASSPRGLRTNEKLFF
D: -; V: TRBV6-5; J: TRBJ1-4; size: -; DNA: TGTGCCAGCAGAGGACATGTCGTAACTAATGAAAAACTGTTTTTT; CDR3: CASRGHVVTNEKLFF
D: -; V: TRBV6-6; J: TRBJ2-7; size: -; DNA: TGTGCCAGCAGCTCCCCCTACGAGCAGTACTTC; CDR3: CASSSPYEQYF
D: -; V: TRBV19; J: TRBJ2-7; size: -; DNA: TGTGCCAGTAGACAGTCCTCCGGTTTCTACGAGCAGTACTTC; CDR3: CASRQSSGFYEQYF
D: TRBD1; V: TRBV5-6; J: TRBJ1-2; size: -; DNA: TGTGCCAGCAGCCCCGCAGGGGGCTATGGCTACACCTTC; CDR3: CASSPAGGYGYTF
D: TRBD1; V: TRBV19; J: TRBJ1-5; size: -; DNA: TGTGCCAGTAGTCTCGGGACAGGGAGGCCCCTGGGGCCCCAGCATTTT; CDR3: CASSLGTGRPLGPQHF
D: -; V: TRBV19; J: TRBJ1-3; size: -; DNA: TGTGCCACAACCTGGGGCAGCTACTCTGGAAACACCATATATTTT; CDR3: CATTWGSYSGNTIYF
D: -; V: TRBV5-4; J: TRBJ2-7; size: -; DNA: TGTGCCAGCAGCTTGGGTGGGGCGAGCTCCTACGAGCAGTACTTC; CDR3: CASSLGGASSYEQYF
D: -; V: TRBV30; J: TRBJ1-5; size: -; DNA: TGTGCCTGGAGTTATTCCCTGCCAGGAAATTTGCTATATAGCAATCAGCCCCAGCATTTT; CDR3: CAWSYSLPGNLLYSNQPQHF
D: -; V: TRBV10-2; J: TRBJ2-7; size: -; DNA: TGCGCCAGCAGGAGTACCGAATTGCCCTACGAGCAGTACTTC; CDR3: CASRSTELPYEQYF
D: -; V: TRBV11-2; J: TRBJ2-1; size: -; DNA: TGTGCCAGCAGCTTAGATCGCAACAATGAGCAGTTCTTC; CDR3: CASSLDRNNEQFF
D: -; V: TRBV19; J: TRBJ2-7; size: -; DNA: TGTGCCACAGGGAGGGGGATGGCGAGCTACGAGCAGTACTTC; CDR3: CATGRGMASYEQYF
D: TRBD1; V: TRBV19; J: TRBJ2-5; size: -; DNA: TGTGCCAGTAGTCAGGGGGCTGGGGAGACCCAGTACTTC; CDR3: CASSQGAGETQYF
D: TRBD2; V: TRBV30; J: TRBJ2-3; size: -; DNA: TGTGCCTGGAATAAGCGGGAGGCAACAGATACGCAGTATTTT; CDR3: CAWNKREATDTQYF
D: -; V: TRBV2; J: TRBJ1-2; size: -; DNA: TGTGCCAGCAGGGACCACAGGGTTGGCTACACCTTC; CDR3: CASRDHRVGYTF
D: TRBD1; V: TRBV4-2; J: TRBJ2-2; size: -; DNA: TGTGCCAGCAGCCGAGCTACAGGGGAGCGGACCGGGGAGCTGTTTTTT; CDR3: CASSRATGERTGELFF
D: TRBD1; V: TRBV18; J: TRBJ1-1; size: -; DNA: TGTGCCAGCTCACCACGACAGGGGGCGAACACTGAAGCTTTCTTT; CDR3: CASSPRQGANTEAFF
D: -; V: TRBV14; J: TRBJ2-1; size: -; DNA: TGTGCCAGCAGCCAAGTCTCTCCCACAGCCGGGCCCCCGAGGAATGAGCAGTTCTTC; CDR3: CASSQVSPTAGPPRNEQFF
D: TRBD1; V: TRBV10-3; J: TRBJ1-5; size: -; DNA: TGTGCCATAGGTCCCGGGACAGGGGTTGAGCCCCAGCATTTT; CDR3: CAIGPGTGVEPQHF
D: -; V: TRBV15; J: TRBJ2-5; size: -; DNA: TGTGCCACCAGCAGAGATCCATTGGAGACCCAGTACTTC; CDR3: CATSRDPLETQYF
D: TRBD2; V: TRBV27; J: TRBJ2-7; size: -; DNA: TGTGCCAGCAGTTCCTCTAGCGGGAGGGCACACGGGTACGAGCAGTACTTC; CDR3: CASSSSSGRAHGYEQYF
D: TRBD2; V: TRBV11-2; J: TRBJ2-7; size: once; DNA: TGTGCCAGCAGCTTAGTCTGGACTAGCGGGCCGACCTACGAGCAGTACTTC; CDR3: CASSLVWTSGPTYEQYF
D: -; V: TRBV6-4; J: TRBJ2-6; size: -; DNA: TGTGCCAGCAGTGACTCAAAATCTGGGGCCAACGTCCTGACTTTC; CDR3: CASSDSKSGANVLTF
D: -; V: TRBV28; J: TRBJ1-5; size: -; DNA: TGTGCCAGCATTAACCGAATGTGGAGTCAGCCCCAGCATTTT; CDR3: CASINRMWSQPQHF
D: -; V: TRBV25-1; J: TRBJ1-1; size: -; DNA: TGTGCCAGCAGTGATTTCACCTCGAACACTGAAGCTTTCTTT; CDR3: CASSDFTSNTEAFF
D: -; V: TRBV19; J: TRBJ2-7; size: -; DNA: TGTGCCAGTAGTATAGGGCCCTACGAGCAGTACTTC; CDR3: CASSIGPYEQYF
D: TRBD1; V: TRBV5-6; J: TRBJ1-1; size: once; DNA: TGTGCCAGCAGCTCACAGGGGTTTGAAGCTTTCTTT; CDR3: CASSSQGFEAFF
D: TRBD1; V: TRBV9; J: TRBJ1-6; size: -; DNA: TGTGCCAGCAGGGCCGGGACAGGGGTTGGTAATTCACCCCTCCACTTT; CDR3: CASRAGTGVGNSPLHF
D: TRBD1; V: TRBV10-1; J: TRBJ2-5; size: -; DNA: TGCGCCAGCAGGACAGGGGTGGAGACCCAGTACTTC; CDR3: CASRTGVETQYF
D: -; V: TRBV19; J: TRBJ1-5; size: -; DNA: TGTGCCAGCCAAACCCCAGGGGCCAGTAGCAATCAGCCCCAGCATTTT; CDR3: CASQTPGASSNQPQHF
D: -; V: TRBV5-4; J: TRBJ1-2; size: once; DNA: TGTGCCAGCTCTTGGATGGGGGGAAATAACTATGGCTACACCTTC; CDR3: CASSWMGGNNYGYTF
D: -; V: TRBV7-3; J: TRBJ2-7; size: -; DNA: TGTGCCAGCAGCCCGCAGGGACACGAGCAGTACTTC; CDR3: CASSPQGHEQYF
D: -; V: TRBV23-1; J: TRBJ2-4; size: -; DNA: TGCGCCAGCTGGATGGGACTAGCCAAAAACATTCAGTACTTC; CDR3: CASWMGLAKNIQYF
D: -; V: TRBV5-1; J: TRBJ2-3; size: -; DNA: TGCGCCAGCAGCTTGTACAGCAGGGGAGATACGCAGTATTTT; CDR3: CASSLYSRGDTQYF
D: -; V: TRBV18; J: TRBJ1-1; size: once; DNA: TGTGCCAGCTCAGAAACATTAACTCTTGAAGCTTTCTTT; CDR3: CASSETLTLEAFF
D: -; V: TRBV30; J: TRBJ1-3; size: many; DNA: TGTGCCGGCCGGGAGGTATCCGGAAACACCATATATTTT; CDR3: CAGREVSGNTIYF
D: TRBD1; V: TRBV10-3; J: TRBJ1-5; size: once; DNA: TGTGCCATCAGTGACAGGACAGGGGATTATCAGCCCCAGCATTTT; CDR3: CAISDRTGDYQPQHF
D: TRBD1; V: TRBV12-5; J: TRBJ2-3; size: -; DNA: TGTGCTAGTGGTCCATTACAGGGGTGGGCAGATACGCAGTATTTT; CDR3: CASGPLQGWADTQYF
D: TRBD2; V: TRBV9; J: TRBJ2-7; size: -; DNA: TGTGCCAGCAGTGTAAGTCCTAGCGGGGCCTCCTACGAGCAGTACTTC; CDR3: CASSVSPSGASYEQYF
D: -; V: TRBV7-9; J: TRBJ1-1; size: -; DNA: TGTGCCAGCAGCACTGAGGGAGGGGAGTCTCCGAACACTGAAGCTTTCTTT; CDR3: CASSTEGGESPNTEAFF
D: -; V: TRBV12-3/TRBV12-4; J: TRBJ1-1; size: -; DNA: TGTGCCAGCAGTGAAATTCGCATAGCTGAAGCTTTCTTT; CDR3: CASSEIRIAEAFF
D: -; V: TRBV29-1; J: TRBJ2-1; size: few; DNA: TGCAGCGTGCCGGGACCACCTTACAATGAGCAGTTCTTC; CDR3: CSVPGPPYNEQFF
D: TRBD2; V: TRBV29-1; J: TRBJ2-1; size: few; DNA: TGCAGCGCTTTCCTCAGCGGGGTTGAGTTCTTC; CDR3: CSAFLSGVEFF
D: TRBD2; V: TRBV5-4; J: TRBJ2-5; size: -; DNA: TGTGCCAGCGAGGGACTAGCGGGAGAGGAGACCCAGTACTTC; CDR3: CASEGLAGEETQYF
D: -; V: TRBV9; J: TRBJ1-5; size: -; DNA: TGTGCCAGCAGCGCCCGCAATCTTACTAGCAATCAGCCCCAGCATTTT; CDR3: CASSARNLTSNQPQHF
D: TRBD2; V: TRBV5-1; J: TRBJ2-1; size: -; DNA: TGCGCCAGCAGCCTTAAACTAGCGAAGCAGTTCTTC; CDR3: CASSLKLAKQFF
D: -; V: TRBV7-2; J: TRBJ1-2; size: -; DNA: TGTGCCAGCAGCCCAAAGACTTTCTACACCTTC; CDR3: CASSPKTFYTF
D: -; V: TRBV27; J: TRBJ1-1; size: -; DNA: TGTGCCAGCAGTTTGCGGGGGATAGGCCCTGAAGCTTTCTTT; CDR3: CASSLRGIGPEAFF
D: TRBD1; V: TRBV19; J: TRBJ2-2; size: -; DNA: TGTGCCAGTACCGATCAGGGGGCGCTTTTCCCCGGGGAGCTGTTTTTT; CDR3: CASTDQGALFPGELFF
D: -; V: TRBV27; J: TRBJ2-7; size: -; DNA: TGTGCCAGCTCAACTGGCCAGGGCAGGGAGCAGTACTTC; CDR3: CASSTGQGREQYF
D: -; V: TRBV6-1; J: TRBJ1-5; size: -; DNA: TGTGCCAGCAGTGAACCCTATACGGGCAATCAGCCCCAGCATTTT; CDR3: CASSEPYTGNQPQHF
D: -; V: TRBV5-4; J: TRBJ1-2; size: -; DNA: TGTGCCAGCGGGCAAGGGGTGATGCATGGCTACACCTTC; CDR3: CASGQGVMHGYTF
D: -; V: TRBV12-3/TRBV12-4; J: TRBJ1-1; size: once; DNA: TGTGCCAGCAGGGCCACTGAAGCTTTCTTT; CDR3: CASRATEAFF